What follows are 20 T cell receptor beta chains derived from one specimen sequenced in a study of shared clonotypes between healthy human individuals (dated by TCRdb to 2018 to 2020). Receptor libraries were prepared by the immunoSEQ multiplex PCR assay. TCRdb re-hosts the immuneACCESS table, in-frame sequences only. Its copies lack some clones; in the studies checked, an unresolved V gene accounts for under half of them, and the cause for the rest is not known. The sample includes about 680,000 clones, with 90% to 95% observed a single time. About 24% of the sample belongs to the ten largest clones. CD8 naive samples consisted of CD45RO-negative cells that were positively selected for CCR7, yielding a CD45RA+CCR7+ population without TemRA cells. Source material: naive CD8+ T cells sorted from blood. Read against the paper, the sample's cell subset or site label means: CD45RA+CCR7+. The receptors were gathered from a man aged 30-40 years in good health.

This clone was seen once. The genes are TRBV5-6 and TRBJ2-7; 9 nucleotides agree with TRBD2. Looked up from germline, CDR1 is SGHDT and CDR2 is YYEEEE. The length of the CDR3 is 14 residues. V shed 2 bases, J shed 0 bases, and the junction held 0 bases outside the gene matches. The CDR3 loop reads CASSFSGSSYEQYF. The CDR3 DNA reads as TGTGCCAGCAGCTTTAGCGGGAGCTCCTACGAGCAGTACTTC.

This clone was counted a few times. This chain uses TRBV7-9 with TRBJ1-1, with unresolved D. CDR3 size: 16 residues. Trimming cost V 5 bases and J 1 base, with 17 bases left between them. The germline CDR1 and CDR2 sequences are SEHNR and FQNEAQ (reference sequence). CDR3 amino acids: CASSPSRTRQNTEAFF. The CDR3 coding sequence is TGTGCCAGCAGCCCTAGCAGAACCCGACAGAACACTGAAGCTTTCTTT.

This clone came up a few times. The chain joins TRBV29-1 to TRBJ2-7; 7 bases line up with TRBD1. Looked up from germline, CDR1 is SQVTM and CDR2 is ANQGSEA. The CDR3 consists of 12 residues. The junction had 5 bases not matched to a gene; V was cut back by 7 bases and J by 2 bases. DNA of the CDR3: TGCAGCGCCCGGGACAGAACCTACGAGCAGTACTTC. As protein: CSARDRTYEQYF.

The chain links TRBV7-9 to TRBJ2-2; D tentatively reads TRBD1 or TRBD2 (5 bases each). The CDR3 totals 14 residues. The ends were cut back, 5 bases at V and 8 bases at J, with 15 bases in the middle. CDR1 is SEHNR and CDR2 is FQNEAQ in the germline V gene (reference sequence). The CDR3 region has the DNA TGTGCCAGCAGCGCAATCTCCAGGGAGGGGGAGCTGTTTTTT. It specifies CASSAISREGELFF.

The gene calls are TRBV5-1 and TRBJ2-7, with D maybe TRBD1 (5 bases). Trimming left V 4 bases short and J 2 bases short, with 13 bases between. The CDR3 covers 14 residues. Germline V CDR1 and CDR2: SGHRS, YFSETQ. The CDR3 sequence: CASSTAGNPYEQYF. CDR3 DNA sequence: TGCGCCAGCAGCACCGCAGGGAACCCCTACGAGCAGTACTTC.

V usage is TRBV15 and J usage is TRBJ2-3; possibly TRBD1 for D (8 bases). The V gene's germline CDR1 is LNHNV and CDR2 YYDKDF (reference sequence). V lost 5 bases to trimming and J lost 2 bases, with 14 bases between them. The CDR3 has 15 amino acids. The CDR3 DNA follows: TGTGCCACCAGCGAACAGGGGGGGTACACAGATACGCAGTATTTT. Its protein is CATSEQGGYTDTQYF.

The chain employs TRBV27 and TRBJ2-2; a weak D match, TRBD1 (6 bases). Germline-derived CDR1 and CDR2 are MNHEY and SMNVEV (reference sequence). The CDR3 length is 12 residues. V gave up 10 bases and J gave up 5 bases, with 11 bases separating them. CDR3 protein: CATHRGTGELFF. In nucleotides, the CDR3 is TGTGCCACACATAGGGGGACCGGGGAGCTGTTTTTT.

Here the CDR3 reads CASSLTSGFSTGELFF. For the CDR3, the DNA is TGTGCCAGCAGCTTAACCTCAGGGTTTTCTACCGGGGAGCTGTTTTTT. This sequence joins TRBV7-3 and TRBJ2-2, with D perhaps TRBD1 (5 bases). V lost 0 bases and J 5 bases, leaving 13 bases between the germline ends. In germline, CDR1 is SGHTA, CDR2 FQGTGA. The CDR3 consists of 16 residues.

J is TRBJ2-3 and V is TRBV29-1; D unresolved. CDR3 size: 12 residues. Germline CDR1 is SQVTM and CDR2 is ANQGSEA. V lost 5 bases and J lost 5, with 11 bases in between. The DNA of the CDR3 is TGCAGCGTTCGGCAGGCTAAAGATACGCAGTATTTT. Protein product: CSVRQAKDTQYF.

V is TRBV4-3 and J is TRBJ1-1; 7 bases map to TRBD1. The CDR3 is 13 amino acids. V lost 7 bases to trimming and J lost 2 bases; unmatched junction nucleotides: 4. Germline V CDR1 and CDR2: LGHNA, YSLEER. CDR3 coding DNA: TGCGCCAGCACCAGGGGGATTAACACTGAAGCTTTCTTT. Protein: CASTRGINTEAFF.

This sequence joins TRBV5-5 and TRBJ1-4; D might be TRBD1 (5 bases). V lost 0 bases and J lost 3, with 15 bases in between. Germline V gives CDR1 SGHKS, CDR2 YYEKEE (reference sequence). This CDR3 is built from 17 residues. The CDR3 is CASSLALFAGSNEKLFF. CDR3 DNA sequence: TGTGCCAGCAGCTTGGCATTATTTGCAGGGTCTAATGAAAAACTGTTTTTT.

The CDR3 nucleotides are TGTGCCAGCAGCCCGACCGGGACCCCGACCTACGAGCAGTACTTC. Translating gives CASSPTGTPTYEQYF. The genes are TRBV27 and TRBJ2-7, with D perhaps being TRBD1 or TRBD2 (5 bases each). Between the trimmed V and J ends, which lost 6 bases and 2 bases, there was a span of 17 bases. The CDR3 loop spans 15 amino acids. From germline, CDR1 is MNHEY and CDR2 SMNVEV (reference sequence).

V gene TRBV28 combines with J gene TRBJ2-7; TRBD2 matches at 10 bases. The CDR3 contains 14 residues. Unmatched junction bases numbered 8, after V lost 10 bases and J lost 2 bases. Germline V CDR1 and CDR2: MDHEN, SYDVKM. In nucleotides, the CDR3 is TGTGCCACCGCAACACTAGCGGGGACCTACGAGCAGTACTTC. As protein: CATATLAGTYEQYF. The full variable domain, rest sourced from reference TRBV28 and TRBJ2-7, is DVKVTQSSRYLVKRTGEKVFLECVQDMDHENMFWYRQDPGLGLRLIYFSYDVKMKEKGDIPEGYSVSREKKERFSLILESASTNQTSMYLCATATLAGTYEQYFGPGTRLTVT.

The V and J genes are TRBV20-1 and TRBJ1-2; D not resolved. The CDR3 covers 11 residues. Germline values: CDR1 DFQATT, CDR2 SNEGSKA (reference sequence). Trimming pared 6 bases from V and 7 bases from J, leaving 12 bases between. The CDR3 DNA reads TGCAGTGCCCTCAGCCTTACTGGCTACACCTTC. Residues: CSALSLTGYTF.

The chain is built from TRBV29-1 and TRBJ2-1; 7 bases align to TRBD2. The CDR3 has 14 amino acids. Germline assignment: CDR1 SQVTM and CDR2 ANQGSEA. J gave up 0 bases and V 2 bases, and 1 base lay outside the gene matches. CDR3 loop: CSVERTSSYNEQFF. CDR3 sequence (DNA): TGCAGCGTTGAACGGACTAGCTCCTACAATGAGCAGTTCTTC.

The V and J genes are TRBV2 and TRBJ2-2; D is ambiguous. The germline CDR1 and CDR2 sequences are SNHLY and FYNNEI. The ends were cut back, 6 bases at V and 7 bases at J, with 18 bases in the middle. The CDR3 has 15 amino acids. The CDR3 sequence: CASSTDEGWHGELFF. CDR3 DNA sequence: TGTGCCAGCAGCACGGATGAAGGGTGGCACGGGGAGCTGTTTTTT.

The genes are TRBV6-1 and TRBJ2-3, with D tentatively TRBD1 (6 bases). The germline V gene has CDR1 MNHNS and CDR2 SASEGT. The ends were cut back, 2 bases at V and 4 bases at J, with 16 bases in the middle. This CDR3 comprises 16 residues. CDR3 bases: TGTGCCAGCAGTGAAACCCTCAGGGGAATGGCAGATACGCAGTATTTT. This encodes CASSETLRGMADTQYF.

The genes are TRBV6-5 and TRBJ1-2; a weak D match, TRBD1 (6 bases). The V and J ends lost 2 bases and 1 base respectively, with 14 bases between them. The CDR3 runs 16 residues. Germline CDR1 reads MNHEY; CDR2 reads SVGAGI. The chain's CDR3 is CASSYGAGAVNYGYTF. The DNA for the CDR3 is TGTGCCAGCAGTTACGGGGCAGGGGCCGTTAACTATGGCTACACCTTC.

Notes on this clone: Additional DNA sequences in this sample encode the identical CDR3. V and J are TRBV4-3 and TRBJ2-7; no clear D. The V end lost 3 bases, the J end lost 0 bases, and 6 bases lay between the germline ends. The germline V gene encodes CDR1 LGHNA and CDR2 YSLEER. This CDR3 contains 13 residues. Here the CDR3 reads CASSQGGSYEQYF. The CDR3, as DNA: TGCGCCAGCAGCCAGGGTGGCTCCTACGAGCAGTACTTC.

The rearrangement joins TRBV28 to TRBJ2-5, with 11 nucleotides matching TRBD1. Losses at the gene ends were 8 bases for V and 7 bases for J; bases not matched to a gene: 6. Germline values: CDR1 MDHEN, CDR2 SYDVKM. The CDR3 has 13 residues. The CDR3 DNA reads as TGTGCCAGCCAGGACAGGGGGCAGGTGACCCAGTACTTC. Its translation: CASQDRGQVTQYF. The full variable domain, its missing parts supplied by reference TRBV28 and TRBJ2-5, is DVKVTQSSRYLVKRTGEKVFLECVQDMDHENMFWYRQDPGLGLRLIYFSYDVKMKEKGDIPEGYSVSREKKERFSLILESASTNQTSMYLCASQDRGQVTQYFGPGTRLLVL.